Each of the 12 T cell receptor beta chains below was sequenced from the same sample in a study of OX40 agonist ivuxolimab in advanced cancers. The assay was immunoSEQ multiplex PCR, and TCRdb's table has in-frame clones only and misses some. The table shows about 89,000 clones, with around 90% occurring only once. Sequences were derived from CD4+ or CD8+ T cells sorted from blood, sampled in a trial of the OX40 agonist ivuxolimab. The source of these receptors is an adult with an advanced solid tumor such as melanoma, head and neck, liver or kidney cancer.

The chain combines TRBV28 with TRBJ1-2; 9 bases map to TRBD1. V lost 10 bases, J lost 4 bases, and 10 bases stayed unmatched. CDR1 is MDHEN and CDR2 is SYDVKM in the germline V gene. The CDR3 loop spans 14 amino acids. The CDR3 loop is CATGGGQGTYGYTF. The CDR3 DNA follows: TGTGCCACCGGGGGGGGACAGGGAACCTATGGCTACACCTTC.

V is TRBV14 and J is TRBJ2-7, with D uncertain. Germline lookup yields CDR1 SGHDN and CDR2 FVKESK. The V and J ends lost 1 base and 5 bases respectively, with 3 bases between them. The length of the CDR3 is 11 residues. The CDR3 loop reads CASSQANEQYF. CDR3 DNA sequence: TGTGCCAGCAGCCAAGCGAACGAGCAGTACTTC.

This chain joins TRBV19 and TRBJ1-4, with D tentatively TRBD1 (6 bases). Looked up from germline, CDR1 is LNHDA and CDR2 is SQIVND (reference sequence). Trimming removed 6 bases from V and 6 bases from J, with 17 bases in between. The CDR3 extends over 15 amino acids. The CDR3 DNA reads TGTGCCAGTAGCAGAACAGGGATTGAGCATGAAAAACTGTTTTTT. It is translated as CASSRTGIEHEKLFF.

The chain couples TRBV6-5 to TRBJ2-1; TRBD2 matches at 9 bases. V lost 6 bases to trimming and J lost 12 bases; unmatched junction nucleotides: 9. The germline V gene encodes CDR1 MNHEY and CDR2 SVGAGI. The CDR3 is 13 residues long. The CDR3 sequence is CASSPAGGRVQFF. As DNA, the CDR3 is TGTGCCAGCAGCCCAGCGGGAGGTAGGGTGCAGTTCTTC.

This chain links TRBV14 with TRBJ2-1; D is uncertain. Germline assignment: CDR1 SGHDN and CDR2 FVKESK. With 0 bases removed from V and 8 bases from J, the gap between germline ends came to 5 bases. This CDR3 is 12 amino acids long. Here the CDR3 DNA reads TGTGCCAGCAGCCAAGAATTATATGAGCAGTTCTTC. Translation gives CASSQELYEQFF.

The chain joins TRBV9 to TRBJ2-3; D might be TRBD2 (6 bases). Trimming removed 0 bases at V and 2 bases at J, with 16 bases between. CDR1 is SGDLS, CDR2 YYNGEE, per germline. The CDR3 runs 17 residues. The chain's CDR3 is CASSVVSASAITDTQYF. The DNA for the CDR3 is TGTGCCAGCAGCGTAGTTTCTGCTAGCGCTATCACAGATACGCAGTATTTT.

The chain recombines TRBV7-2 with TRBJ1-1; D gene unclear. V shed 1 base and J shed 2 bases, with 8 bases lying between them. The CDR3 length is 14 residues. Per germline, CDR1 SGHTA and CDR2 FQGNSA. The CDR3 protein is CASSLVRANTEAFF. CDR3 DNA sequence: TGTGCCAGCAGCTTAGTCCGGGCTAACACTGAAGCTTTCTTT.

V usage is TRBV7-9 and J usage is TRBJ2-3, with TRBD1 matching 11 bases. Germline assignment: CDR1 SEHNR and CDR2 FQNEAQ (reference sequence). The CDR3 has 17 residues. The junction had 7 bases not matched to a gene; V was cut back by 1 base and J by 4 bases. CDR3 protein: CASSLGTGTGGADTQYF. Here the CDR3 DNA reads TGTGCCAGCAGCTTAGGAACCGGGACAGGGGGTGCAGATACGCAGTATTTT. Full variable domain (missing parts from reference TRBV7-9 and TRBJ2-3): DTGVSQNPRHKITKRGQNVTFRCDPISEHNRLYWYRQTLGQGPEFLTYFQNEAQLEKSRLLSDRFSAERPKGSFSTLEIQRTEQGDSAMYLCASSLGTGTGGADTQYFGPGTRLTVL.

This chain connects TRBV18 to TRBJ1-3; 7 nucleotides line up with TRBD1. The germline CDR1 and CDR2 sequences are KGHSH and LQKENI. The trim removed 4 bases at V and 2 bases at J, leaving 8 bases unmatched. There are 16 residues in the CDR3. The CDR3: CASSLGKTGAGNTIYF. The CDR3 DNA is TGTGCCAGCTCACTGGGGAAAACAGGGGCTGGAAACACCATATATTTT. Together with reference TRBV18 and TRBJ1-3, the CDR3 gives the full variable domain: NAGVMQNPRHLVRRRGQEARLRCSPMKGHSHVYWYRQLPEEGLKFMVYLQKENIIDESGMPKERFSAEFPKEGPSILRIQQVVRGDSAAYFCASSLGKTGAGNTIYFGEGSWLTVV.

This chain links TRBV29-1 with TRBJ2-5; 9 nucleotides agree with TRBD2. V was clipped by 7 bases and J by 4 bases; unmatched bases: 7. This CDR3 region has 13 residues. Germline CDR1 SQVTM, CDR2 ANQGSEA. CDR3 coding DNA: TGCAGCGCCCACCTAGCGGGACGAGAGACCCAGTACTTC. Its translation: CSAHLAGRETQYF.

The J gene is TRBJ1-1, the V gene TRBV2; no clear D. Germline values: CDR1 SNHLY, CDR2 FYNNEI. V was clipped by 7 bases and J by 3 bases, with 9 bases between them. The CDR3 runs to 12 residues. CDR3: CASTLMDTEAFF. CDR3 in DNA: TGTGCCAGCACCCTCATGGACACTGAAGCTTTCTTT.

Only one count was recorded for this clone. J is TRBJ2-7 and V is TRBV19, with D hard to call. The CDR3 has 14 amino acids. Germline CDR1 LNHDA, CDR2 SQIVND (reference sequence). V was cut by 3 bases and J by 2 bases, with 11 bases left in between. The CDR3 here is CASSIPIPTYEQYF. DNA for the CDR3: TGTGCCAGTAGTATCCCCATCCCGACCTACGAGCAGTACTTC.